Following are 24 T cell receptor beta chains from one sample sequenced in a study of shared clonotypes between healthy human individuals. Sequencing was performed with immunoSEQ multiplex PCR; in TCRdb, only in-frame clones are kept and a portion is missing. The table includes some 2,100,000 clones, approximately 96% detected once. Sequencing used naive CD4+ T cells sorted from blood. Subset noted: CD45RA+ positively selected. The receptors stem from a man in his late teens or twenties in good health.

CDR3 in DNA: TGTGCCAGCTCACCAGGCCAGGATAGCAATCAGCCCCAGCATTTT. Its protein is CASSPGQDSNQPQHF. V usage is TRBV18 and J usage is TRBJ1-5; the D is unclear. Looked up from germline, CDR1 is KGHSH and CDR2 is LQKENI. The V and J ends lost 2 bases and 0 bases respectively, with 8 bases between them. The CDR3 has 15 residues.

The V and J genes are TRBV2 and TRBJ1-6; no firm D call. In germline, CDR1 is SNHLY, CDR2 FYNNEI. The CDR3 loop spans 13 amino acids. Trimming removed 6 bases at V and 3 bases at J, with 6 bases between. The CDR3 coding sequence is TGTGCCAGCAGGGGAGACTATAATTCACCCCTCCACTTT. Translating gives CASRGDYNSPLHF.

V is TRBV27 and J is TRBJ1-6; perhaps TRBD1 as D (6 bases). V gave up 6 bases and J gave up 0 bases, with 15 bases separating them. Germline V gene lookup returns CDR1 MNHEY and CDR2 SMNVEV (reference sequence). The CDR3 is 17 residues long. The CDR3 protein is CASSSDRTSSYNSPLHF. CDR3 DNA: TGTGCCAGCAGCTCAGACAGGACCAGCTCCTATAATTCACCCCTCCACTTT.

The V call is TRBV5-6, the J call TRBJ2-3; TRBD2 agrees at 11 bases. Germline values: CDR1 SGHDT, CDR2 YYEEEE. V was clipped by 3 bases and J by 3 bases; unmatched bases: 9. This CDR3 is 17 amino acids long. CDR3 sequence reads: CASSSPASGGMTDTQYF. The CDR3 bases are TGTGCCAGCAGCTCCCCTGCTAGCGGGGGGATGACAGATACGCAGTATTTT.

This chain uses TRBV6-5 with TRBJ1-4; D remains unclear. With 4 bases removed from V and 7 bases from J, the gap between germline ends came to 7 bases. Germline V gene sequence: CDR1 MNHEY, CDR2 SVGAGI. The CDR3 is 12 residues long. The CDR3 nucleotides are TGTGCCAGCAGTTCCAAGACTGAAAAACTGTTTTTT. Its protein product is CASSSKTEKLFF.

This sequence joins TRBV6-1 and TRBJ1-6; D gene ambiguous. Deletions cut 4 bases from V and 5 bases from J, with 9 bases between. CDR1 is MNHNS, CDR2 SASEGT, per germline. The CDR3 extends over 14 amino acids. CDR3 residues: CASSVRIDNSPLHF. In DNA form, the CDR3 reads TGTGCCAGCAGTGTGCGGATAGATAATTCACCCCTCCACTTT.

Remarks on this clone: Other nucleotide sequences in the sample specify the same CDR3. The rearrangement joins TRBV5-4 to TRBJ1-2; 7 positions agree with TRBD1. CDR3 length: 13 residues. Germline loops: CDR1 SGHNT, CDR2 YYREEE (reference sequence). J was trimmed by 2 bases and V by 4 bases; bases with no gene match: 2. The CDR3 reads CASSLGQNYGYTF. The CDR3 DNA follows: TGTGCCAGCAGCCTGGGACAGAACTATGGCTACACCTTC. Filled out from reference TRBV5-4 and TRBJ1-2, the complete variable domain reads ETGVTQSPTHLIKTRGQQVTLRCSSQSGHNTVSWYQQALGQGPQFIFQYYREEENGRGNFPPRFSGLQFPNYSSELNVNALELDDSALYLCASSLGQNYGYTFGSGTRLTVV.

The rearrangement links TRBV9 to TRBJ2-5; TRBD1 matches 9 bases. The CDR3 is 15 residues long. Germline V CDR1 and CDR2: SGDLS, YYNGEE. J gave up 5 bases and V 3 bases, and 8 bases lay outside the gene matches. CDR3 in amino acids: CASSAGQGKKETQYF. For the CDR3, the DNA is TGTGCCAGCAGCGCCGGACAGGGGAAGAAGGAGACCCAGTACTTC.

This clone was seen just once. V is TRBV9 and J is TRBJ2-5, with 10 bases identical to TRBD2. J lost 7 bases, V lost 0 bases, and 3 bases had no gene match. This CDR3 comprises 14 residues. The germline V gene encodes CDR1 SGDLS and CDR2 YYNGEE. The CDR3 is CASSVGLAGVTQYF. For the CDR3, the DNA is TGTGCCAGCAGCGTAGGTCTAGCGGGAGTGACCCAGTACTTC.

The rearrangement uses TRBV10-3 and TRBJ2-7, with D possibly being TRBD2 (7 bases). Trimming removed 5 bases from V and 0 bases from J, with 17 bases in between. The CDR3 contains 16 residues. CDR1 is ENHRY and CDR2 is SYGVKD in the germline V gene. Written as DNA, the CDR3 is TGTGCCATCAGTAAAGTAGGGGGGGGAACCTCCTACGAGCAGTACTTC. This sequence encodes CAISKVGGGTSYEQYF.

This clone was seen a single time. The chain couples TRBV27 to TRBJ2-4, with 7 bases lining up with TRBD1. The V segment lost 7 bases and the J segment 9 bases; nucleotides outside the gene matches: 9. The germline CDR1 and CDR2 sequences are MNHEY and SMNVEV (reference sequence). The CDR3 extends over 13 amino acids. The CDR3 nucleotides are TGTGCCAGCATTGACAGGGCGACGGGCATTCAGTACTTC. Its translation is CASIDRATGIQYF.

This clone was picked up one time. J is TRBJ2-2 and V is TRBV6-1; D possibly corresponds to TRBD2 (5 bases). Trimming pared 10 bases from V and 5 bases from J, leaving 14 bases between. This CDR3 is built from 13 residues. Looked up from germline, CDR1 is MNHNS and CDR2 is SASEGT. CDR3 loop: CATRTRGTGELFF. The CDR3 DNA follows: TGTGCCACTAGGACTCGGGGAACCGGGGAGCTGTTTTTT.

This sequence joins TRBV4-1 and TRBJ2-1; D is possibly TRBD2 (5 bases). The CDR3 extends over 16 amino acids. The V gene's germline CDR1 is MGHRA and CDR2 YSYEKL. The ends were cut back, 0 bases at V and 3 bases at J, with 12 bases in the middle. The CDR3 sequence is CASSQDLGSGYNEQFF. The CDR3 bases are TGCGCCAGCAGCCAAGATCTGGGGAGCGGCTACAATGAGCAGTTCTTC.

The chain employs TRBV7-8 and TRBJ2-2; a possible D gene is TRBD1 (5 bases). Trimming pared 1 base from V and 3 bases from J, leaving 12 bases between. In germline, CDR1 is SGHVS, CDR2 FQNEAQ. The CDR3 consists of 16 residues. CDR3: CASSLELTDDTGELFF. The CDR3, as DNA: TGTGCCAGCAGCTTAGAGTTGACAGACGACACCGGGGAGCTGTTTTTT.

The chain links TRBV28 to TRBJ2-7, with TRBD1 matching 9 bases. Germline V lookup: CDR1 MDHEN, CDR2 SYDVKM. Trimming took 3 bases from V and 2 from J; bases not matched to a gene: 8. The CDR3 runs to 16 residues. CDR3: CASSFPGTGRPYEQYF. The CDR3 DNA follows: TGTGCCAGCAGTTTCCCCGGGACAGGGAGGCCCTACGAGCAGTACTTC.

V usage is TRBV4-1 and J usage is TRBJ1-3; perhaps TRBD1 as D (5 bases). Per the germline V gene, CDR1 is MGHRA and CDR2 is YSYEKL. Trimming removed 4 bases from V and 0 bases from J, with 10 bases in between. The CDR3 totals 15 residues. CDR3 nucleotides: TGCGCCAGCAGCCGAGACAGTTTCTCTGGAAACACCATATATTTT. Protein product: CASSRDSFSGNTIYF.

The chain has TRBV7-3 and TRBJ2-3; D is undetermined. This CDR3 comprises 13 residues. V shed 2 bases and J shed 0 bases, with 3 bases lying between them. Germline loops: CDR1 SGHTA, CDR2 FQGTGA. The CDR3 protein is CASSLVSTDTQYF. CDR3 bases: TGTGCCAGCAGCTTAGTCAGCACAGATACGCAGTATTTT.

This chain connects TRBV18 to TRBJ1-2; 8 nucleotides line up with TRBD1. Germline V gene data show CDR1 as KGHSH and CDR2 as LQKENI. The CDR3 length is 16 residues. V lost 6 bases, J lost 5 bases, and 14 bases stayed unmatched. This CDR3 is CASSLYPGQGGYGYTF. The DNA of the CDR3 is TGTGCCAGCTCTCTATACCCCGGACAGGGTGGGTATGGCTACACCTTC. Full variable domain (rest looked up from reference TRBV18 and TRBJ1-2): NAGVMQNPRHLVRRRGQEARLRCSPMKGHSHVYWYRQLPEEGLKFMVYLQKENIIDESGMPKERFSAEFPKEGPSILRIQQVVRGDSAAYFCASSLYPGQGGYGYTFGSGTRLTVV.

This rearrangement joins TRBV6-1 to TRBJ2-7, with D possibly matching TRBD1 (5 bases). The germline V and J ends were trimmed by 0 bases and 2 bases, with 17 bases remaining between them. CDR1 and CDR2 (germline): MNHNS, SASEGT. This CDR3 comprises 17 residues. The CDR3 here is CASSEAFWGSSPYEQYF. For the CDR3, the DNA is TGTGCCAGCAGTGAAGCGTTCTGGGGCAGCTCCCCCTACGAGCAGTACTTC.

Note on this clone: An end of the junction does not agree with germline; a read error may underlie this. This sequence joins TRBV30 and TRBJ1-3; D gene uncertain. CDR1 and CDR2 (germline): GTSNPN, SVGIG (reference sequence). The CDR3 loop spans 17 amino acids. The CDR3 here is CAWSYLGTLVAGNTIYF. CDR3 sequence (DNA): TGTGCCTGGAGTTACCTTGGAACTCTGGTCGCTGGGAACACCATATATTTT.

The chain has TRBV19 and TRBJ1-1; no clear D gene. Per the germline V gene, CDR1 is LNHDA and CDR2 is SQIVND (reference sequence). The CDR3 length is 15 residues. V lost 4 bases, J lost 0 bases, and 12 bases lay in between. The CDR3 sequence: CASSRAANMNTEAFF. The DNA for the CDR3 is TGTGCCAGTAGTAGGGCGGCAAATATGAACACTGAAGCTTTCTTT.

This clone was recorded once. This chain uses TRBV4-1 with TRBJ2-3; D is uncertain. The length of the CDR3 is 18 residues. V was pared by 1 base and J by 1 base, with 18 bases between. The germline V gene has CDR1 MGHRA and CDR2 YSYEKL. CDR3 amino acids: CASSQVPSSGGGTDTQYF. The CDR3 nucleotides are TGCGCCAGCAGCCAAGTACCCTCTAGTGGCGGCGGCACAGATACGCAGTATTTT.

This rearrangement joins TRBV29-1 to TRBJ2-5; the D is unclear. V was cut by 7 bases and J by 1 base, with 13 bases left in between. There are 13 residues in the CDR3. The germline V gene encodes CDR1 SQVTM and CDR2 ANQGSEA. This CDR3 reads CSAADGTQETQYF. CDR3 coding DNA: TGCAGCGCTGCGGACGGTACCCAAGAGACCCAGTACTTC.

V is TRBV7-2 and J is TRBJ2-1; D gene ambiguous. CDR3 size: 13 residues. CDR1 SGHTA and CDR2 FQGNSA come from the germline V gene. The ends were cut back, 5 bases at V and 5 bases at J, with 10 bases in the middle. The CDR3 sequence: CASSRQANNEQFF. Here the CDR3 DNA reads TGTGCCAGCAGCCGGCAGGCGAACAATGAGCAGTTCTTC.